Listed here is a single TCR beta chain. The antigen remains undetermined. This sample is part of a study of T cells after yellow fever vaccination. Study-level results: Faster peaking, at day 5 versus 15, marked a secondary response that was weaker. Most primary-vaccination clones recurred post-booster (roughly 96% CD4, 88% CD8). Researchers noted that a small share of clonotypes showed up in both CD4 and CD8 compartments.

V trimming: 2 bases; J trimming: 4 bases; junction bases outside the gene matches: 5. This CDR3 contains 15 residues. The V gene's germline CDR1 is LNHDA and CDR2 SQIVND (reference sequence). Template switching by 5'RACE produced TCR cDNA, adding a universal primer site and UMIs. TCRdb reprocessed the 5' RACE reads via MiXCR and lists one record per CDR3 protein. The data show a few hundred thousand distinct CDR3 sequences, 8.5% to 10% seen once. Source: CD4+ T cells sorted from PBMCs, taken 5 days after the yellow fever booster vaccination. This clonotype was sampled from a man between 18 and 29 years old who received the YFV17D yellow fever vaccine. J is TRBJ2-3 and V is TRBV19; 8 nucleotides align to TRBD2. CDR3 coding DNA: TGTGCCAGTAGTATACCATCCGGGGGGGCAGATACGCAGTATTTT. Its translation is CASSIPSGGADTQYF.